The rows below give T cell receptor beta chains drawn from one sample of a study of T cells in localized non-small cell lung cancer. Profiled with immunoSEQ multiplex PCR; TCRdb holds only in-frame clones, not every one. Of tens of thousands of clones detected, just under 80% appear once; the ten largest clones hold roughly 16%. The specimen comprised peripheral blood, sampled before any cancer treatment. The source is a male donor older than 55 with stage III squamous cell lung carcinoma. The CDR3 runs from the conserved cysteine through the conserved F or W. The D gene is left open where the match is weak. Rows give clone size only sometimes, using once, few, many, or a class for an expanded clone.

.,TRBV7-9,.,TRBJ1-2,TGTGCCAGCAGCCCAATCCCAGGGTGGGAAGGCTACACCTTC,CASSPIPGWEGYTF
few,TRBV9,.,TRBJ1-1,TGTGCCAGCAGCGTAGCGTCGACGGGAAGAGGAACTGAAGCTTTCTTT,CASSVASTGRGTEAFF
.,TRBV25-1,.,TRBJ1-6,TGTGCCAGCAGTGAACACCTTAATTCACCCCTCCACTTT,CASSEHLNSPLHF
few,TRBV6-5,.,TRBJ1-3,TGTGCCAGCAGCCTCGACAGGCTTCCCGGAAACACCATATATTTT,CASSLDRLPGNTIYF
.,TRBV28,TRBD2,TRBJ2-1,TGTGCCAGCATAGCGGGAGGATACAATGAGCAGTTCTTC,CASIAGGYNEQFF
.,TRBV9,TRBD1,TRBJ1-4,TGTGCCAGCAGCACGACAGGGGTTAATGAAAAACTGTTTTTT,CASSTTGVNEKLFF
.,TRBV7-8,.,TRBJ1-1,TGTGCCAGCAGCTCACGGAGGAGGGGGATAATGAACACTGAAGCTTTCTTT,CASSSRRRGIMNTEAFF
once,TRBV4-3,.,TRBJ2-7,TGCGCCAGCAGCTGGGGGACGGAGTCCTACGAGCAGTACTTC,CASSWGTESYEQYF
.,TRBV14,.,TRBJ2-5,TGTGCCAGCAGCCAAGATATGCGGCGGACCCAGTACTTC,CASSQDMRRTQYF
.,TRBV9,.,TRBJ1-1,TGTGCCAGCAGCCCCCCCCGCAGTACTGAAGCTTTCTTT,CASSPPRSTEAFF
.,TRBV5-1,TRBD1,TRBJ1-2,TGCGCCAGCAGCTTGGGGCAGGGGGTTTATGGCTACACCTTC,CASSLGQGVYGYTF
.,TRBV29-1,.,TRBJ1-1,TGCAGCGTCTATCTGGAGGGCACTGAAGCTTTCTTT,CSVYLEGTEAFF
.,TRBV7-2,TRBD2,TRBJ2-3,TGTGCCAGCAGCTTAGATGCCCCTTCCCTAGCGGGAGTAGGTGATACGCAGTATTTT,CASSLDAPSLAGVGDTQYF
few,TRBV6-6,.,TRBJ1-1,TGTGCCAGCAGTCTCCTGGACGGGGGCGCTGAAGCTTTCTTT,CASSLLDGGAEAFF
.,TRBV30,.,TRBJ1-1,TGTGCCTGGAGTCCCACAGGACGGGGCACTGAAGCTTTCTTT,CAWSPTGRGTEAFF
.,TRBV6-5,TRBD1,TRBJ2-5,TGTGCCAGCAGTTACGACAGGGGGGGAGAGACCCAGTACTTC,CASSYDRGGETQYF
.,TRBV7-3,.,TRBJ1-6,TGTGCCAGCAGCTTCAGTGAAATGAGGGGCGGGTTATCTTCACCCCTCCACTTT,CASSFSEMRGGLSSPLHF
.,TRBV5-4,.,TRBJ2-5,TGTGCCAGCAGCGCACCGGGACACCAGCAAGAGACCCAGTACTTC,CASSAPGHQQETQYF
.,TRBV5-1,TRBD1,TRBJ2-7,TGCGCCAGCAGCCAGACCGGGACAGGTCTGCACGAGCAGTACTTC,CASSQTGTGLHEQYF
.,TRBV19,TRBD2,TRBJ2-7,TGTGCCAGTAGCGACGGGGGAGCGGGGCACTACGAGCAGTACTTC,CASSDGGAGHYEQYF
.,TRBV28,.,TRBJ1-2,TGTGCCAGCAGTTTAAATATTGGGTATTATGGCTACACCTTC,CASSLNIGYYGYTF
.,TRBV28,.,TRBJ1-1,TGTGCCAGCAGTTTAGGGGTTGGGTACACTGAAGCTTTCTTT,CASSLGVGYTEAFF
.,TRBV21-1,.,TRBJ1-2,TGTGCCAGCAGTCCCGCGGAGGGCTATGGCTACACCTTC,CASSPAEGYGYTF
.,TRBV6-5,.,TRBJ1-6,TGTGCCAGCAGTTACTCCTGGATTTCACCCCTCCACTTT,CASSYSWISPLHF
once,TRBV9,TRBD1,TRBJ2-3,TGTGCCAGCAGCGTGGACTTGGGACAGACCCTAAGCACAGATACGCAGTATTTT,CASSVDLGQTLSTDTQYF
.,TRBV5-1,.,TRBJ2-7,TGCGCCAGCAGCCAAACAGGGCCTTACGAGCAGTACTTC,CASSQTGPYEQYF
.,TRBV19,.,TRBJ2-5,TGTGCCAGTAGTATCTCCGGGGGCAGGCGCCAAGAGACCCAGTACTTC,CASSISGGRRQETQYF
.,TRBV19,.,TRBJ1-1,TGTGCCAGTAGTATGGGGGCCTCCCATTTCTACTCAGGGCTACGAAGTAGAGCTTTCTTT,CASSMGASHFYSGLRSRAFF
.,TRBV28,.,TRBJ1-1,TGTGCCAGCAGTTTATACGAGACGAGCGACACTGAAGCTTTCTTT,CASSLYETSDTEAFF
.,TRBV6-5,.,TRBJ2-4,TGTGCCAGCAGTTACTCGCAGAAATCCAAAAACATTCAGTACTTC,CASSYSQKSKNIQYF
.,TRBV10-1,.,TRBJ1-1,TGCGCCAGCAGTGAGTCGAGTTCGTTTAGGACAGCGGAAGCTTTCTTT,CASSESSSFRTAEAFF
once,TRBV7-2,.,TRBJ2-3,TGTGCCAGCAGTCACGGACAGATCCGCCCCCCAGATACGCAGTATTTT,CASSHGQIRPPDTQYF
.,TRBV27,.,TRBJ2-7,TGTGCCAGCAGGAGTTGGGACGAGCAGTACTTC,CASRSWDEQYF
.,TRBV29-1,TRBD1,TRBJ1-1,TGCAGCGTTGTGGACAGGGTGAACACTGAAGCTTTCTTT,CSVVDRVNTEAFF
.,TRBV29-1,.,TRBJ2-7,TGCAGCGTTGACGTTCCCGGGACGACCGGCTCCTACGAGCAGTACTTC,CSVDVPGTTGSYEQYF
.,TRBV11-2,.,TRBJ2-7,TGTGCCAGCAGCTTATCGGCAGGGGTTGAGTACGAGCAGTACTTC,CASSLSAGVEYEQYF
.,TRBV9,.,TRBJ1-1,TGTGCCAGCAGCCCTTGGGATTTGAACACTGAAGCTTTCTTT,CASSPWDLNTEAFF
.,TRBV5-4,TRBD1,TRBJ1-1,TGTGCCAGCAGCTGGGACAGGTTCACTGAAGCTTTCTTT,CASSWDRFTEAFF
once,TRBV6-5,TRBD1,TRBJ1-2,TGTGCCAGCAGTCGGGACAGGGGAGCCTATGGCTACACCTTC,CASSRDRGAYGYTF
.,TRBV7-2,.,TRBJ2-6,TGTGCCAGCAGCCTAGGGGGTACGGGTTCTGGGGCCAACGTCCTGACTTTC,CASSLGGTGSGANVLTF
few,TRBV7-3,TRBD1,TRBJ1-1,TGTGCCAGCAGCTCGGGACAGCCGGGGGGTACCACTGAAGCTTTCTTT,CASSSGQPGGTTEAFF
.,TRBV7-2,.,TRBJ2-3,TGTGCCAGCAGCTTAGGGCCCCCTGGAACAGATACGCAGTATTTT,CASSLGPPGTDTQYF
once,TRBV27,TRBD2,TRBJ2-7,TGTGCCAGCGGTACCCTCTTACGACTAGCGGGATCCTACGAGCAGTACTTC,CASGTLLRLAGSYEQYF
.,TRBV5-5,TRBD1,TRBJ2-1,TGTGCCAGCGCAACCGGGACAGGGGGTCCCCTGGCACACAATGAGCAGTTCTTC,CASATGTGGPLAHNEQFF
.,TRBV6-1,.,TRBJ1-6,TGTGCCAGCAGTTTAACACCGGACCCAAATTCACCCCTCCACTTT,CASSLTPDPNSPLHF
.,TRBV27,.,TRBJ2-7,TGTGCCAGCAGTTTATCGAAAGAAGGTAGTGGGCAGTACTTC,CASSLSKEGSGQYF
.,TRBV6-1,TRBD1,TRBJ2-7,TGTGCCAGCACCTACTTAATGGGACAGACTTACGAGCAGTACTTC,CASTYLMGQTYEQYF
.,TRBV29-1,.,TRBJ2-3,TGCAGCGTTGGGTGGGAGGTAACAGATACGCAGTATTTT,CSVGWEVTDTQYF
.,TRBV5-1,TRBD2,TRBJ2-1,TGCGCCAGCAGATCGGGACTAGCGGGGGTCTCCTACAATGAGCAGTTCTTC,CASRSGLAGVSYNEQFF
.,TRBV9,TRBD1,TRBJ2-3,TGTGCCAGCAGCGTAGCAGGGGGAGATACGCAGTATTTT,CASSVAGGDTQYF
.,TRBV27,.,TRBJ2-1,TGTGCCAGCAGCTTCCTAGGCGGGTCCTCCTACAATGAGCAGTTCTTC,CASSFLGGSSYNEQFF
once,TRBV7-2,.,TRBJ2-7,TGTGCCAGCAGCTTAAATGGCGGATCCTACGAGCAGTACTTC,CASSLNGGSYEQYF
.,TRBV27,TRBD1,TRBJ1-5,TGTGCCAGCAGTTTATCCGGGACAGGGGGTTATGGTCAGCCCCAGCATTTT,CASSLSGTGGYGQPQHF
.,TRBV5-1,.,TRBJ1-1,TGCGCCAGCAGCCCTGGGGGGTCGAGGGACACTGAAGCTTTCTTT,CASSPGGSRDTEAFF
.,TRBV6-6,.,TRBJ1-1,TGTGCCAGCAGTTACTCCGCGGAGGGTGACACTGAAGCTTTCTTT,CASSYSAEGDTEAFF
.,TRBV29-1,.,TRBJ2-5,TGCAGCGTTCTCCAACATCAAGAGACCCAGTACTTC,CSVLQHQETQYF
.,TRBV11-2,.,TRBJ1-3,TGTGCCAGCAGCACCGGACAGGGAAACACCATATATTTT,CASSTGQGNTIYF
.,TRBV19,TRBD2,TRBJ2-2,TGTGCCAGTAGTATAGGGGGGAGGGCCGGGGAGCTGTTTTTT,CASSIGGRAGELFF